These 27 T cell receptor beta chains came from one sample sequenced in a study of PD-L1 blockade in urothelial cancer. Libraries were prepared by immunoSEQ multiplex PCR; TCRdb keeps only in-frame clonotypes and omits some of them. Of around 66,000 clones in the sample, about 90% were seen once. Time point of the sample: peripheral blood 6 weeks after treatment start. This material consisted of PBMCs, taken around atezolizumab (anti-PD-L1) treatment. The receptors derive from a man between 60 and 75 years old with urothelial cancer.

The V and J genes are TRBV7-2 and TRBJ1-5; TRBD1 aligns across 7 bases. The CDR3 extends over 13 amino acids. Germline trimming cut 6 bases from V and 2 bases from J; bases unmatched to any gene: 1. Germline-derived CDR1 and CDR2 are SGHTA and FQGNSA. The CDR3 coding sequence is TGTGCCAGCAGTACAGGGGGCAATCAGCCCCAGCATTTT. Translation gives CASSTGGNQPQHF.

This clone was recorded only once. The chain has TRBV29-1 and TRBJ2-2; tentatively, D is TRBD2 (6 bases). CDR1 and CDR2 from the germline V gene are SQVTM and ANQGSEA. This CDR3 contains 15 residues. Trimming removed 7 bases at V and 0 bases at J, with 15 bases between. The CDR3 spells CSAGGKVSNTGELFF. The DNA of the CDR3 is TGCAGCGCTGGGGGGAAGGTCTCGAACACCGGGGAGCTGTTTTTT.

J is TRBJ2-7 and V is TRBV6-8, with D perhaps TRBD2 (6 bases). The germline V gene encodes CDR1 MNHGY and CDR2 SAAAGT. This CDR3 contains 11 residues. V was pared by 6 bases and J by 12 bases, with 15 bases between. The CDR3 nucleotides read TGTGCCAGCAGACCGGCAGGGAGGCCGTACTTC. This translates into CASRPAGRPYF.

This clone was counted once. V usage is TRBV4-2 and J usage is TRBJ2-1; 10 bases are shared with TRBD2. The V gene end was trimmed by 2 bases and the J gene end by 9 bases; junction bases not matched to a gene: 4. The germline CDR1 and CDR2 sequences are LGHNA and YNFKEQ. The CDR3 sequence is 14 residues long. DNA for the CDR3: TGTGCCAGCAGCCAACTAGCGGGAGTCGTTGAGCAGTTCTTC. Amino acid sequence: CASSQLAGVVEQFF.

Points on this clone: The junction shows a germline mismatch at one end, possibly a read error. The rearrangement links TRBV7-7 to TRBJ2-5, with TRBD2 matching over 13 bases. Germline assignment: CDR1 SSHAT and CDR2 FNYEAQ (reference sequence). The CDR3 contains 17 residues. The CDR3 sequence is CASSPRTSGGPGETQYF. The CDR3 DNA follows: TGTGCTAGCAGCCCACGGACTAGCGGGGGTCCAGGAGAGACCCAGTACTTC.

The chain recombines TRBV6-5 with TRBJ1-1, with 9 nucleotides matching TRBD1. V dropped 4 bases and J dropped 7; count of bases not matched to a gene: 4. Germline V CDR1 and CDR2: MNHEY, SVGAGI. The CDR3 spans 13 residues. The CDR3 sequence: CASSSKDRGEAFF. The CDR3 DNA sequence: TGTGCCAGCAGTTCCAAGGACAGGGGTGAAGCTTTCTTT.

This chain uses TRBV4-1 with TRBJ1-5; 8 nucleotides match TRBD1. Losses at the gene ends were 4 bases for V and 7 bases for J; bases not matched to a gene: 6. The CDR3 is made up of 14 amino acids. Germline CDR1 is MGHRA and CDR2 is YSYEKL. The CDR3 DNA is TGCGCCAGCAGCCTCAAGGACAGGGACCAGCCCCAGCATTTT. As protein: CASSLKDRDQPQHF.

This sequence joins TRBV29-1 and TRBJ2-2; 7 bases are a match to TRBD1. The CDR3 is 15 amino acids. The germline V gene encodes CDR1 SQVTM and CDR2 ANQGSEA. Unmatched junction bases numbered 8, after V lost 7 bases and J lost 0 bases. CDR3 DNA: TGCAGCGCCCTCGGGACAGTCCCGAACACCGGGGAGCTGTTTTTT. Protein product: CSALGTVPNTGELFF.

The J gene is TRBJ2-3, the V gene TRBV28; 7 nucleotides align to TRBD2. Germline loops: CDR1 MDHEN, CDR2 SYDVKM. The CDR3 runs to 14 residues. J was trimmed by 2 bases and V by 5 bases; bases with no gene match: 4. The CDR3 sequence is CASSLSGATDTQYF. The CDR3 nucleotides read TGTGCCAGCAGTCTGAGCGGGGCCACAGATACGCAGTATTTT.

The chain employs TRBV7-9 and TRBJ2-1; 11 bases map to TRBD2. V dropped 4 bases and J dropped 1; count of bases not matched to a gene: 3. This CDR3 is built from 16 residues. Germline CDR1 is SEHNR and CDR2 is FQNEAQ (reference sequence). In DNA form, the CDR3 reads TGTGCCAGCAGCTACGGACTAGCGGGTTCCTACAATGAGCAGTTCTTC. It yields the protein CASSYGLAGSYNEQFF.

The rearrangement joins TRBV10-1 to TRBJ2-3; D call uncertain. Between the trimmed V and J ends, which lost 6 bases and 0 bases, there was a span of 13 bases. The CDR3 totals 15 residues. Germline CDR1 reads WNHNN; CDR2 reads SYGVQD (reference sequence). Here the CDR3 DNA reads TGCGCCAGCAGCTCAGGTTCCAGAAGCACAGATACGCAGTATTTT. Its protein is CASSSGSRSTDTQYF.

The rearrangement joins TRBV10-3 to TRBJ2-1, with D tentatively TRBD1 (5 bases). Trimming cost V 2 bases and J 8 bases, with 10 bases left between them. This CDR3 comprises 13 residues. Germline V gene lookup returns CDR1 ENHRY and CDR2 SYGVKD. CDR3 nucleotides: TGTGCCATCAGTGAGGGGCAGGGCGATGAGCAGTTCTTC. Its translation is CAISEGQGDEQFF.

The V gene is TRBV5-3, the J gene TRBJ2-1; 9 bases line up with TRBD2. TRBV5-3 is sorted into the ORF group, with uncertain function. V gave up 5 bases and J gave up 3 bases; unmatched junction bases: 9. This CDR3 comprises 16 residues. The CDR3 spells CARSDRLAGFYNEQFF. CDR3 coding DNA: TGTGCCAGAAGTGACCGTCTAGCGGGATTCTACAATGAGCAGTTCTTC.

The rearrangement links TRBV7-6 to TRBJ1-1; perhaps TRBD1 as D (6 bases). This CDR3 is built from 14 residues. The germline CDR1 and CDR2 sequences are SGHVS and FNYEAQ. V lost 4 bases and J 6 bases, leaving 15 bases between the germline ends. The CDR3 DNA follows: TGTGCCAGCAGCTCATACCGACAGGACCCTGAAGCTTTCTTT. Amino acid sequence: CASSSYRQDPEAFF.

CDR3 nucleotide sequence: TGTGCCATCTCCCGCGGGAGGGGCTCCTACAATGAGCAGTTCTTC. Its protein product is CAISRGRGSYNEQFF. The rearrangement uses TRBV6-5 and TRBJ2-1; TRBD2 matches 9 bases. Unmatched junction bases numbered 7, after V lost 10 bases and J lost 0 bases. Germline lookup yields CDR1 MNHEY and CDR2 SVGAGI. This CDR3 has 15 amino acids.

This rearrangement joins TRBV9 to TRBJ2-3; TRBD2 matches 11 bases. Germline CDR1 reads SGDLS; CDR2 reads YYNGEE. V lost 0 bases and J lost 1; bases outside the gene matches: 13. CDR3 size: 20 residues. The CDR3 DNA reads TGTGCCAGCAGCGTAGGTTGGGCTAGCGGGAGGATCCGTGGCACAGATACGCAGTATTTT. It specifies CASSVGWASGRIRGTDTQYF.

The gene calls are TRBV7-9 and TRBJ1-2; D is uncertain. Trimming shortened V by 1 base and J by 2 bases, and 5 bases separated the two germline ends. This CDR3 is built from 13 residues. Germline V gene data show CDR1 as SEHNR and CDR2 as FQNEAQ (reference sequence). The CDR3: CASSLGANYGYTF. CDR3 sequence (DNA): TGTGCCAGCAGCTTAGGGGCAAACTATGGCTACACCTTC.

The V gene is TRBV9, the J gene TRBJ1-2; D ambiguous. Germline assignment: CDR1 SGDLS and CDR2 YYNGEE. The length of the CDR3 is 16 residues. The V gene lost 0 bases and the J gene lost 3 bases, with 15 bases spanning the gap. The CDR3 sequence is CASSVDGLRLHYGYTF. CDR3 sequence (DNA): TGTGCCAGCAGCGTAGATGGTTTGAGATTGCACTATGGCTACACCTTC. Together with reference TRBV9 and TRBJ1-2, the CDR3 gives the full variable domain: DSGVTQTPKHLITATGQRVTLRCSPRSGDLSVYWYQQSLDQGLQFLIQYYNGEERAKGNILERFSAQQFPDLHSELNLSSLELGDSALYFCASSVDGLRLHYGYTFGSGTRLTVV.

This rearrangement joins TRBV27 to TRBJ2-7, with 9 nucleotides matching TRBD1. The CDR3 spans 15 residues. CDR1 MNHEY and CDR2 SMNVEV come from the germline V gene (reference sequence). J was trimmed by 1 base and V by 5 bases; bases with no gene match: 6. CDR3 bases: TGTGCCAGCAGTCGCTCCGGGACAGGGTCCTACGAGCAGTACTTC. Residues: CASSRSGTGSYEQYF.

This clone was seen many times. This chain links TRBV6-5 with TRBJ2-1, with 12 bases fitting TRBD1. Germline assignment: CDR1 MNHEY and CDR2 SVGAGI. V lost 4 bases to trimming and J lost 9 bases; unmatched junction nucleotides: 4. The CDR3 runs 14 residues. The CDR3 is CASSFGTGGGEQFF. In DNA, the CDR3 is TGTGCCAGCAGTTTTGGGACAGGGGGCGGTGAGCAGTTCTTC.

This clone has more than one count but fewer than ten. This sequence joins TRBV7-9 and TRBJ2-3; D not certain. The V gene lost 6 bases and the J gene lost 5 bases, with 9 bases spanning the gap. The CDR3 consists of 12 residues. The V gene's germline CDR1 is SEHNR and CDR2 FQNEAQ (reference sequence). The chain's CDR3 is CASSYAGDTQYF. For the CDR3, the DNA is TGTGCCAGCAGTTATGCAGGAGATACGCAGTATTTT.

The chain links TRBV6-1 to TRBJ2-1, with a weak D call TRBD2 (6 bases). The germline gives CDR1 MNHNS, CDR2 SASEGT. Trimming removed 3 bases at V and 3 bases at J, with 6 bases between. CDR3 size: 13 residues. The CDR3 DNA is TGTGCCAGCAGTGAGGGACTCTACAATGAGCAGTTCTTC. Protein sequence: CASSEGLYNEQFF.

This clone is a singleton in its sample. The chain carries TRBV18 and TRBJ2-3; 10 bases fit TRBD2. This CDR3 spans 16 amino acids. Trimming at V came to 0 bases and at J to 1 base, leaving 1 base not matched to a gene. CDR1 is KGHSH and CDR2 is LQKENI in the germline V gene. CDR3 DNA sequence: TGTGCCAGCTCACCACCCGGACTAGCGGGCACAGATACGCAGTATTTT. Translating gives CASSPPGLAGTDTQYF.

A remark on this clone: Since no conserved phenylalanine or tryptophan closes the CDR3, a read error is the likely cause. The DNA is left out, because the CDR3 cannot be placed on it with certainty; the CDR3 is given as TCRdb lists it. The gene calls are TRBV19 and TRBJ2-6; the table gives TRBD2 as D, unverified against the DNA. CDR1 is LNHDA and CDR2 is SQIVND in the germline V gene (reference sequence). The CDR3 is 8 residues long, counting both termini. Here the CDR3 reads CASPRGSS.

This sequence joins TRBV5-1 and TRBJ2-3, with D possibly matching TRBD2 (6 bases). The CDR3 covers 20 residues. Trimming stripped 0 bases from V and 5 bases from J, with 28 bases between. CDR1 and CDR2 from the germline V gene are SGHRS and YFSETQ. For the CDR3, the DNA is TGCGCCAGCAGCTTGGTAGATCCCAGGCTAGCGACGCTGCCGAAAGATACGCAGTATTTT. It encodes CASSLVDPRLATLPKDTQYF.

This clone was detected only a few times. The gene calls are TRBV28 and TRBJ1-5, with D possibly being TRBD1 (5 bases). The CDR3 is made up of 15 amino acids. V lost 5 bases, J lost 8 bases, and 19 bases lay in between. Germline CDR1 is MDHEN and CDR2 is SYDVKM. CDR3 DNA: TGTGCCAGCAGTCCCTACGGGAGCCCCAGGGAGCCCCAGCATTTT. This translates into CASSPYGSPREPQHF.

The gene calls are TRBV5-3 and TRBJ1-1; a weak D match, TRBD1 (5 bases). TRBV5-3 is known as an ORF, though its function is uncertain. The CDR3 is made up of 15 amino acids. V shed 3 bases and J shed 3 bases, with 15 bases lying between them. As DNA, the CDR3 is TGTGCCAGAAGCTCCTTAAAGGGGTGGGACACTGAAGCTTTCTTT. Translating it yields CARSSLKGWDTEAFF.